These 10 T cell receptor beta chains came from one sample sequenced in a study of blood T cell repertoires in COVID-19. Profiling relied on immunoSEQ multiplex PCR, and the TCRdb table lists in-frame clones only, not all of them. The table shows roughly 150,000 clones, with about 88% occurring only once. The sequenced sample consisted of peripheral blood. These TCRs come from a man in his forties or fifties who had recovered from COVID-19.

The chain recombines TRBV6-1 with TRBJ2-3, with 8 bases lining up with TRBD1. Germline CDR1 reads MNHNS; CDR2 reads SASEGT. This CDR3 spans 16 amino acids. With V trimmed by 2 bases and J by 0 bases, 4 bases remained unmatched. The CDR3 bases are TGTGCCAGCAGTGAAAGGCAGGGGGCCAGCACAGATACGCAGTATTTT. Its translation is CASSERQGASTDTQYF.

The chain couples TRBV9 to TRBJ2-7; TRBD2 matches 10 bases. The CDR3 is 14 residues long. Per germline, CDR1 SGDLS and CDR2 YYNGEE. With V trimmed by 3 bases and J by 5 bases, 5 bases remained unmatched. CDR3 region: CASSALAGVNEQYF. CDR3 in DNA: TGTGCCAGCAGCGCGCTAGCGGGAGTGAACGAGCAGTACTTC.

This clone was counted a few times. CDR3 nucleotide sequence: TGTGCCAGCAGCGATTTAGGACAGGGGGGAAACATTCAGTACTTC. It translates to CASSDLGQGGNIQYF. The chain has TRBV5-4 and TRBJ2-4; TRBD1 matches at 10 bases. The germline V gene has CDR1 SGHNT and CDR2 YYREEE (reference sequence). The CDR3 has 15 residues. Trimming took 4 bases from V and 6 from J; bases not matched to a gene: 7.

The chain couples TRBV5-4 to TRBJ2-7; the match to TRBD2 covers 10 bases. Germline CDR1 and CDR2: SGHNT and YYREEE (reference sequence). The J segment lost 6 bases and the V segment lost 4 bases, leaving 4 bases of the junction unmatched. The CDR3 spans 13 residues. CDR3 sequence reads: CASSPGTSVEQYF. The CDR3 nucleotides read TGTGCCAGCAGCCCCGGGACTAGCGTCGAGCAGTACTTC.

This chain connects TRBV11-2 to TRBJ1-4, with 7 bases that match TRBD1. Germline V gene sequence: CDR1 SGHAT, CDR2 FQNNGV. The CDR3 has 14 residues. V shed 5 bases, J shed 10 bases, and the junction held 10 bases outside the gene matches. The CDR3 DNA sequence: TGTGCCAGCAGCCCAGCCGGGACAGAACGAAAACTGTTTTTT. This sequence encodes CASSPAGTERKLFF.

This sequence joins TRBV5-1 and TRBJ2-3; TRBD1 agrees at 10 bases. The CDR3 loop spans 15 amino acids. J lost 2 bases, V lost 3 bases, and 3 bases had no gene match. Germline CDR1 SGHRS, CDR2 YFSETQ. Written as DNA, the CDR3 is TGCGCCAGCAGCTCCGGGACAGGGGTCACAGATACGCAGTATTTT. Translated: CASSSGTGVTDTQYF. The full variable domain, rest sourced from reference TRBV5-1 and TRBJ2-3, is KAGVTQTPRYLIKTRGQQVTLSCSPISGHRSVSWYQQTPGQGLQFLFEYFSETQRNKGNFPGRFSGRQFSNSRSEMNVSTLELGDSALYLCASSSGTGVTDTQYFGPGTRLTVL.

The rearrangement joins TRBV19 to TRBJ1-1; maybe TRBD1 (5 bases). Germline CDR1 is LNHDA and CDR2 is SQIVND (reference sequence). This CDR3 has 14 residues. V was shortened by 6 bases and J by 1 base, with 12 bases between the two germline ends. CDR3 in amino acids: CASSPYDRNTEAFF. CDR3 DNA: TGTGCCAGTAGCCCATACGACAGGAACACTGAAGCTTTCTTT.

This clone was recorded only once. The rearrangement uses TRBV19 and TRBJ1-5; 7 nucleotides agree with TRBD1. Germline V gives CDR1 LNHDA, CDR2 SQIVND (reference sequence). CDR3 size: 16 residues. Trimming cost V 1 base and J 2 bases; bases outside gene matches: 5. The CDR3 DNA reads as TGTGCCAGTAGTATAGTTCTCGGACAGGGCAATCAGCCCCAGCATTTT. This encodes CASSIVLGQGNQPQHF.

The genes are TRBV5-1 and TRBJ2-5; tentatively, D is TRBD1 (6 bases). The V end was cut by 3 bases, the J end by 5 bases, with 14 bases between. Germline assignment: CDR1 SGHRS and CDR2 YFSETQ. The CDR3 extends over 14 amino acids. The CDR3 is CASSSQGERETQYF. CDR3 nucleotide sequence: TGCGCCAGCAGCTCACAGGGAGAGAGGGAGACCCAGTACTTC. Using reference TRBV5-1 and TRBJ2-5 for the parts outside the CDR3, the full variable domain is KAGVTQTPRYLIKTRGQQVTLSCSPISGHRSVSWYQQTPGQGLQFLFEYFSETQRNKGNFPGRFSGRQFSNSRSEMNVSTLELGDSALYLCASSSQGERETQYFGPGTRLLVL.

V and J are TRBV7-2 and TRBJ1-2; D gene unclear. V was clipped by 2 bases and J by 6 bases, with 10 bases between them. CDR3 length: 13 residues. Germline V lookup: CDR1 SGHTA, CDR2 FQGNSA. The CDR3 protein is CASSLNSLDGYTF. Written as DNA, the CDR3 is TGTGCCAGCAGCTTAAATAGTCTTGATGGCTACACCTTC.